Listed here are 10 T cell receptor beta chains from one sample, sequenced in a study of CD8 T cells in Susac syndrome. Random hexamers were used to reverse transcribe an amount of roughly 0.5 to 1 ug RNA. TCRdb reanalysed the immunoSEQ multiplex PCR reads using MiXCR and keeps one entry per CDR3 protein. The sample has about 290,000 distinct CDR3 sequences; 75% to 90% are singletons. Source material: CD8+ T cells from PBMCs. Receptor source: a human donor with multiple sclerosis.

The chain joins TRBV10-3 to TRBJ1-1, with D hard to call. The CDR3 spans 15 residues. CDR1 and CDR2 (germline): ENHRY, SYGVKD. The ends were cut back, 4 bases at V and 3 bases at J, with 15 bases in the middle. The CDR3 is CAISGGQLLDTEAFF. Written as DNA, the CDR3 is TGTGCCATCAGTGGTGGGCAGTTATTGGACACTGAAGCTTTCTTT.

CDR3: CAIGDGVAGYNEQFF. In nucleotides, the CDR3 is TGTGCCATCGGGGACGGGGTAGCGGGATACAATGAGCAGTTCTTC. The chain recombines TRBV10-3 with TRBJ2-1; 8 bases are a match to TRBD2. V was pared by 8 bases and J by 4 bases, with 10 bases of the junction left unmatched. Germline V gives CDR1 ENHRY, CDR2 SYGVKD. This CDR3 is built from 15 residues.

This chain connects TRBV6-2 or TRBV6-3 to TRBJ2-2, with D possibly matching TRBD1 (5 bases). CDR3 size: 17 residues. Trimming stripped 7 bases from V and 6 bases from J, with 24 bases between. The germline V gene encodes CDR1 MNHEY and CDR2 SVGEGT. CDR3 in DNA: TGTGCCAGCATGACACACACAGGCCGGATATGGGCCGGGGAGCTGTTTTTT. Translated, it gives CASMTHTGRIWAGELFF.

CDR3 sequence: CASSLDLGGADTEAFF. CDR3 coding DNA: TGTGCCAGCAGCTTAGACCTGGGGGGGGCGGACACTGAAGCTTTCTTT. V is TRBV7-6 and J is TRBJ1-1; D may be TRBD1 (6 bases). The CDR3 is made up of 16 amino acids. With 1 base removed from V and 3 bases from J, the gap between germline ends came to 15 bases. Per germline, CDR1 SGHVS and CDR2 FNYEAQ. Looking up the rest from reference TRBV7-6 and TRBJ1-1 gives the full variable domain: GAGVSQSPRYKVTKRGQDVALRCDPISGHVSLYWYRQALGQGPEFLTYFNYEAQQDKSGLPNDRFSAERPEGSISTLTIQRTEQRDSAMYRCASSLDLGGADTEAFFGQGTRLTVV.

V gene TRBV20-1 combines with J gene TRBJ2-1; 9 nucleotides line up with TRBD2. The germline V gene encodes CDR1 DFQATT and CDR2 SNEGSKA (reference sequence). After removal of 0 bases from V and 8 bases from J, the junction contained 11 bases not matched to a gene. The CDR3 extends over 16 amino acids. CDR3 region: CSARDQGSGSVYEQFF. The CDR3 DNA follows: TGCAGTGCTAGAGATCAGGGTAGCGGGAGTGTCTATGAGCAGTTCTTC.

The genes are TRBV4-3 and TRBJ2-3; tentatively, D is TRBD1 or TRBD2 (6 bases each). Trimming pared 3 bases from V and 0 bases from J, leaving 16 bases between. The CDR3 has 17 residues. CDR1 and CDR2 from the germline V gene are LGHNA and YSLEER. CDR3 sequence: CASSQGAAGGSTDTQYF. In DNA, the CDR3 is TGCGCCAGCAGCCAGGGGGCCGCCGGGGGTAGCACAGATACGCAGTATTTT.

The CDR3 is CASSIWRGATPDTQYF. The CDR3 DNA sequence: TGTGCCAGTAGTATTTGGCGGGGGGCGACACCAGATACGCAGTATTTT. V is TRBV19 and J is TRBJ2-3, with 8 bases lining up with TRBD2. V lost 3 bases to trimming and J lost 4 bases; unmatched junction nucleotides: 9. The CDR3 runs to 16 residues. CDR1 LNHDA and CDR2 SQIVND come from the germline V gene (reference sequence).

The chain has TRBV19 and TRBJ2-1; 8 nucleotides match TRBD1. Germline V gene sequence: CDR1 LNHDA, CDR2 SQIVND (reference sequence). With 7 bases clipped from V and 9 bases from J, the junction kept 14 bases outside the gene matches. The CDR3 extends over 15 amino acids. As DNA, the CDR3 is TGTGCCAGTACCCCGGGACAGGTCCCGACGAGTGAGCAGTTCTTC. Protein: CASTPGQVPTSEQFF.

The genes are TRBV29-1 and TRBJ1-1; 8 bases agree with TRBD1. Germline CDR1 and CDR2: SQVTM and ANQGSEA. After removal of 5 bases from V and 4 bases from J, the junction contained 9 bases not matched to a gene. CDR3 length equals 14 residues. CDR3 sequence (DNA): TGCAGCGTTCCAGGGGGCGCGGTGGCCACTGAAGCTTTCTTT. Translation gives CSVPGGAVATEAFF.

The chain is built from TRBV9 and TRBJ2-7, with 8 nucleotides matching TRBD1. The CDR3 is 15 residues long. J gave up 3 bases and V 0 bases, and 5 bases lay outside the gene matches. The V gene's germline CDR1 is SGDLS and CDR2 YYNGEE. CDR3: CASSVGGTGIYEQYF. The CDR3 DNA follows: TGTGCCAGCAGCGTAGGTGGGACAGGTATCTACGAGCAGTACTTC.